This T cell receptor beta chain was identified during a study of radiation and T cells in renal cell carcinoma. With V trimmed by 0 bases and J by 6 bases, 17 bases remained unmatched. Germline-derived CDR1 and CDR2 are SGDLS and YYNGEE. This CDR3 is built from 19 residues. Only in-frame clones appear in the TCRdb table, and some are missing; sequencing was by immunoSEQ multiplex PCR. The sample shows 150,000 to 190,000 clones, about 87% of them seen only once. The time point is: blood 2 weeks post-SBRT. Treatment denoted: 15 Gy SBRT to primary tumor, nephrectomy 4 weeks later. The receptor comes from a woman between 45 and 65 years old with renal cell carcinoma. This chain connects TRBV9 to TRBJ1-2; TRBD1 agrees at 10 bases. The sequencing used blood, collected from a patient whose treatment included radiotherapy and nephrectomy. In DNA, the CDR3 is TGTGCCAGCAGCGTAGATCCCCTTCTAAGGACAGGGGGTAAGAATGGCTACACCTTC. Protein product: CASSVDPLLRTGGKNGYTF.